These 9 T cell receptor beta chains share one sample of origin, sequenced in a study of molecular identifiers for immune sequencing clone quantification. TCRdb analysed the PCR reads with MiXCR anew, one entry per CDR3 protein. The sample has about 63,000 distinct CDR3 sequences; around 19% are singletons. Sequenced: naive CD8+ T cells from blood, with Jurkat cell RNA spiked in. Subset meaning: FACS-sorted CD8+CD4-CCR7+CD45RA+ naive T cells. The receptor set was obtained from a human donor in good health. Some libraries in this study had Jurkat cell RNA spiked in.

The V call is TRBV27, the J call TRBJ1-2, with TRBD1 identical over 7 bases. With 4 bases clipped from V and 2 bases from J, the junction kept 1 base outside the gene matches. The CDR3 extends over 13 amino acids. Germline-derived CDR1 and CDR2 are MNHEY and SMNVEV (reference sequence). The CDR3 DNA is TGTGCCAGCAGTTCACAGGGGAACTATGGCTACACCTTC. It codes for CASSSQGNYGYTF.

The sample holds many counts of this clonotype. The chain is built from TRBV27 and TRBJ2-3; 14 positions agree with TRBD2. The ends lost 2 bases at V and 4 bases at J; junction bases unmatched: 5. The CDR3 extends over 17 amino acids. From germline, CDR1 is MNHEY and CDR2 SMNVEV (reference sequence). The CDR3 loop is CASSLKRLAGGPDTQYF. DNA for the CDR3: TGTGCCAGCAGTTTAAAAAGACTAGCGGGAGGGCCAGATACGCAGTATTTT.

Concerning this clonotype itself: Being one base from a much bigger clone, this may be a read error. The gene calls are TRBV28 and TRBJ1-6; D uncertain. The CDR3 covers 16 residues. CDR1 is MDHEN and CDR2 is SYDVKM in the germline V gene. This chain's CDR3 is CASSLYLGSNNSPLRF. Written as DNA, the CDR3 is TGTGCCAGCAGTCTGTACCTGGGGAGCAATAATTCACCCCTCCGCTTT.

This clonotype was counted many times. The chain uses TRBV6-1 and TRBJ2-5, with D unclear. CDR1 is MNHNS, CDR2 SASEGT, per germline. The CDR3 loop spans 14 amino acids. The V end was cut by 2 bases, the J end by 7 bases, with 14 bases between. This CDR3 is CASSESGAGATQYF. The CDR3 nucleotides are TGTGCCAGCAGTGAAAGTGGAGCCGGTGCGACCCAGTACTTC.

This clonotype was detected many times. The V and J genes are TRBV28 and TRBJ1-5, with D possibly being TRBD1 (6 bases). There are 14 residues in the CDR3. V gave up 4 bases and J gave up 4 bases, with 11 bases separating them. The V gene's germline CDR1 is MDHEN and CDR2 SYDVKM. The CDR3 coding sequence is TGTGCCAGCAGTTACGACAGGAAAAATCAGCCCCAGCATTTT. This translates into CASSYDRKNQPQHF.

This clonotype was seen repeatedly, ten times or more. The DNA for the CDR3 is TGTGCCAGCAGCTTGTCAGGGGGCAATCAGCCCCAGCATTTT. It encodes CASSLSGGNQPQHF. This rearrangement joins TRBV5-6 to TRBJ1-5; tentatively, D is TRBD1 (6 bases). Germline CDR1 is SGHDT and CDR2 is YYEEEE. V lost 1 base to trimming and J lost 2 bases, with 7 bases between them. The CDR3 runs to 14 residues.

To note about this clonotype: It may be a read error: a sequence one base away is much more abundant. J is TRBJ1-6 and V is TRBV7-9; no firm D call. Trimming pared 5 bases from V and 7 bases from J, leaving 12 bases between. CDR3 length equals 14 residues. The V gene's germline CDR1 is SEHNR and CDR2 FQNEAQ (reference sequence). The CDR3, as DNA: TGTGCCAGCAGCCCCCCGGGCTCAAATTCACCCCTCCACTTT. Translating it yields CASSPPGSNSPLHF.

This clonotype was seen at least ten times. V and J are TRBV20-1 and TRBJ2-5; 10 bases are a match to TRBD2. The ends lost 2 bases at V and 9 bases at J; junction bases unmatched: 6. The germline gives CDR1 DFQATT, CDR2 SNEGSKA (reference sequence). This CDR3 contains 13 residues. DNA for the CDR3: TGCAGTGCTAGACTCTCTAGCGGGAGTGCCCAGTACTTC. Its translation: CSARLSSGSAQYF.

On this clonotype itself: A read error is possible here, since a much larger clone lies one base away. The gene calls are TRBV12-3 or TRBV12-4 and TRBJ2-3; D not certain. This CDR3 is 17 amino acids long. The CDR3 reads CAGSLDGRASRTDTQYF. CDR3 coding DNA: TGTGCCGGCAGTTTAGATGGTCGGGCTTCCCGAACAGATACGCAGTATTTT.